These T cell receptor beta chains were read from a single sample in a study of beta chain features in type 1 diabetes. TCRdb keeps only in-frame clones here, not all; method: immunoSEQ multiplex PCR. Among about 15,000 clones, 40% to 45% were seen once, and the ten largest hold approximately 0.5%. The sample taken for sequencing was stem cell memory CD4+ T cells from blood. All receptors derive from a woman aged 40 to 50 in good health. Each CDR3 is given with its conserved first and last residue. D genes are given only for firm matches.

d_gene: TRBD1; j_gene: TRBJ2-1; v_gene: TRBV7-9; CDR3aa: CASSFIKTGALDEQFF; CDR3nt: TGTGCCAGCAGCTTCATTAAGACAGGGGCCTTAGATGAGCAGTTCTTC
d_gene: -; j_gene: TRBJ2-3; v_gene: TRBV7-2; CDR3aa: CASSLGAGRWTDTQYF; CDR3nt: TGTGCCAGCAGCTTAGGTGCTGGCCGCTGGACAGATACGCAGTATTTT
d_gene: -; j_gene: TRBJ2-5; v_gene: TRBV5-1; CDR3aa: CASSLGGPDGTQYF; CDR3nt: TGCGCCAGCAGCTTGGGGGGGCCCGATGGGACCCAGTACTTC
d_gene: -; j_gene: TRBJ2-5; v_gene: TRBV10-3; CDR3aa: CAISTAQAQETQYF; CDR3nt: TGTGCCATCAGTACAGCCCAGGCCCAAGAGACCCAGTACTTC
d_gene: TRBD1; j_gene: TRBJ1-6; v_gene: TRBV18; CDR3aa: CASSRKGGTGAVNSPLHF; CDR3nt: TGTGCCAGCTCACGGAAAGGCGGGACAGGGGCAGTTAATTCACCCCTCCACTTT
d_gene: -; j_gene: TRBJ2-1; v_gene: TRBV5-8; CDR3aa: CASSLLVSSSSYNEQFF; CDR3nt: TGTGCCAGCAGCTTGTTGGTTTCTTCCAGCTCCTACAATGAGCAGTTCTTC
d_gene: -; j_gene: TRBJ1-5; v_gene: TRBV21-1; CDR3aa: CASSPDRVSNQPQHF; CDR3nt: TGTGCCAGCAGCCCCGACAGGGTTAGCAATCAGCCCCAGCATTTT
d_gene: TRBD1; j_gene: TRBJ1-1; v_gene: TRBV7-2; CDR3aa: CASSLVGGGSEAFF; CDR3nt: TGTGCCAGCAGCTTAGTAGGGGGCGGCTCTGAAGCTTTCTTT
d_gene: -; j_gene: TRBJ1-2; v_gene: TRBV5-6; CDR3aa: CASSSIRAGYGYTF; CDR3nt: TGTGCCAGCAGTAGTATCAGGGCCGGCTATGGCTACACCTTC
d_gene: TRBD1; j_gene: TRBJ2-5; v_gene: TRBV27; CDR3aa: CASSGSGQGLGTQYF; CDR3nt: TGTGCCAGCAGTGGCTCGGGACAGGGGTTGGGGACCCAGTACTTC